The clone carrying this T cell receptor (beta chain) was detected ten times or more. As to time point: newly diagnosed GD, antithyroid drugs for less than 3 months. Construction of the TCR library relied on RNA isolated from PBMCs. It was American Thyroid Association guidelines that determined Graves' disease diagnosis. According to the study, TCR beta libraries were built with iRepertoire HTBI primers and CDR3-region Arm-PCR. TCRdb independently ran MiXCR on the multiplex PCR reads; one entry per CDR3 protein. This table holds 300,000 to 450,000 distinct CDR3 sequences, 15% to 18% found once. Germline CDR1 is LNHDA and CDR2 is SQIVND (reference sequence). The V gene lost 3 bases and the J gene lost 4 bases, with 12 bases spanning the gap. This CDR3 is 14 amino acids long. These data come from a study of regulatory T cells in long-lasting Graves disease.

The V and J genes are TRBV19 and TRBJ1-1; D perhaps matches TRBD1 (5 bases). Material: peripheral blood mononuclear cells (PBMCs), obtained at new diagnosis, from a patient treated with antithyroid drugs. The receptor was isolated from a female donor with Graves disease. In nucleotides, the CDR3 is TGTGCCAGTAGTATTTCGGGGGGTGGCACTGAAGCTTTCTTT. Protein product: CASSISGGGTEAFF. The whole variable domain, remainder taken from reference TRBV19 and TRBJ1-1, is DGGITQSPKYLFRKEGQNVTLSCEQNLNHDAMYWYRQDPGQGLRLIYYSQIVNDFQKGDIAEGYSVSREKKESFPLTVTSAQKNPTAFYLCASSISGGGTEAFFGQGTRLTVV.